The 4 T cell receptor beta chains presented below share a single source sample, sequenced in a study of T cell responses to AZD1222 COVID-19 vaccine. Clones were read by immunoSEQ multiplex PCR, and TCRdb kept only the in-frame ones, dropping some. Of about 120,000 clones listed, approximately 85% are singletons. Sequencing was performed on peripheral blood, taken on day 0 of AZD1222 vaccination. These receptor sequences come from an adult in good health.

The chain joins TRBV5-5 to TRBJ1-5; 8 positions match TRBD1. Germline trimming cut 4 bases from V and 2 bases from J; bases unmatched to any gene: 8. CDR1 is SGHKS and CDR2 is YYEKEE in the germline V gene (reference sequence). This CDR3 has 16 residues. CDR3 protein: CASSATQGVGNQPQHF. The CDR3 bases are TGTGCCAGCAGCGCAACACAGGGGGTTGGCAATCAGCCCCAGCATTTT.

J is TRBJ2-1 and V is TRBV6-5; weak D call: TRBD2 (6 bases). V was trimmed by 6 bases and J by 9 bases, leaving 9 bases between them. Germline V gene lookup returns CDR1 MNHEY and CDR2 SVGAGI. CDR3 length: 11 residues. CDR3 protein: CASRRAGEQFF. CDR3 nucleotide sequence: TGTGCCAGCAGACGAGCGGGTGAGCAGTTCTTC.

The chain couples TRBV4-1 to TRBJ1-6; D is uncertain. The CDR3 extends over 17 amino acids. Trimming stripped 4 bases from V and 9 bases from J, with 22 bases between. Germline values: CDR1 MGHRA, CDR2 YSYEKL. The CDR3 DNA reads TGCGCCAGCAGCCCTTTAGGGTCTGGTGGGAGTCGTTCACCCCTCCACTTT. It specifies CASSPLGSGGSRSPLHF.

The chain employs TRBV5-5 and TRBJ2-7; TRBD1 matches at 8 bases. The CDR3 extends over 15 amino acids. With 5 bases clipped from V and 1 base from J, the junction kept 8 bases outside the gene matches. Germline V gives CDR1 SGHKS, CDR2 YYEKEE (reference sequence). The CDR3 DNA follows: TGTGCCAGCAGTCCCGACTGGGACAGGTCCTACGAGCAGTACTTC. Protein sequence: CASSPDWDRSYEQYF.